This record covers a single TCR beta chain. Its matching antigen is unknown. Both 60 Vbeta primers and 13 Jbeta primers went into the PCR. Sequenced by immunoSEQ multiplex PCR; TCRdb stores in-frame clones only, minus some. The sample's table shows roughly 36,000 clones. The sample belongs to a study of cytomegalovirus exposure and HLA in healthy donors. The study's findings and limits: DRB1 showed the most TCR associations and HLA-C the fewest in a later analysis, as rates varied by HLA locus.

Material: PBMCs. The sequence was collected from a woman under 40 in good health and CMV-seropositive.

CDR3 sequence reads: CASSAAWGPYEQYF. The CDR3 coding sequence is TGTGCCAGCAGCGCCGCGTGGGGCCCCTACGAGCAGTACTTC. This chain joins TRBV2 and TRBJ2-7; possibly TRBD1 for D (5 bases). V gave up 6 bases and J gave up 2 bases, with 14 bases separating them. CDR1 is SNHLY, CDR2 FYNNEI, per germline. The CDR3 has 14 amino acids.